This T cell receptor (beta chain) was sequenced during a study of cytomegalovirus exposure and HLA in healthy donors. CDR1 and CDR2 (germline): SGHDT, YYEEEE. This CDR3 has 13 residues. The J segment lost 2 bases and the V segment lost 4 bases, leaving 2 bases of the junction unmatched. In the case of this clone: Its antigen remains unidentified.

Study-wide findings and caveats: CMV serostatus was the sole immune exposure data available.

PCR was performed using 60 Vbeta and 13 Jbeta primers. The data were produced by immunoSEQ multiplex PCR, yet TCRdb's version contains in-frame clones alone and is incomplete. The sample lists 100,000 to 150,000 clones, roughly 76% occurring once. V and J are TRBV5-6 and TRBJ2-5; 7 bases fit TRBD1. This sequence was found in a woman aged 55-70 years in good health and CMV-seropositive. The sample was PBMCs. Here the CDR3 reads CASSRDRQETQYF. The CDR3 DNA reads TGTGCCAGCAGCAGGGACAGACAAGAGACCCAGTACTTC.